These 26 T cell receptor beta chains were sequenced from one sample in a study of tumor and adjacent non-tumor tissue in lung cancer. A modified ARM-PCR protocol with three rounds of nested PCR amplified TCRbeta. TCRdb reprocessed the multiplex PCR reads via MiXCR and lists one record per CDR3 protein. The sample holds under 150,000 distinct CDR3 sequences, roughly 66% seen once. No cell sorting was done before RNA was extracted from the tissue. The sequenced material came from lung tumor tissue. Receptors originate from a man in his fifties or sixties with small cell lung cancer.

Worth noting for this clonotype: This sequence may be a read error, since a much larger clone differs from it by one base. The chain is built from TRBV4-2 and TRBJ2-2; maybe TRBD1 (5 bases). Germline V CDR1 and CDR2: LGHNA, YNFKEQ. The CDR3 covers 17 residues. For the CDR3, the DNA is TGTACCAGCAGCCAAGCCCACTACAGGACGAACACCGGGGAGCTGTTTTTT. Its protein is CTSSQAHYRTNTGELFF.

This chain uses TRBV6-1 with TRBJ1-6; the D gene is possibly TRBD1 (6 bases). Germline V lookup: CDR1 MNHNS, CDR2 SASEGT. CDR3 length: 13 residues. Trimming pared 6 bases from V and 8 bases from J, leaving 11 bases between. DNA for the CDR3: TGTGCCAGCAGGAGGGACACCGATTCACCCCTCCACTTT. It is translated as CASRRDTDSPLHF.

About this clonotype: A read error is possible here, since a much larger clone lies one base away. The chain links TRBV12-3 or TRBV12-4 to TRBJ1-2; 9 bases agree with TRBD1. The CDR3 has 13 amino acids. The CDR3 nucleotides are TGTACCAGCACCGTGGGACAGGGATTACGTTACACCTTC. Its protein product is CTSTVGQGLRYTF.

This clonotype was detected only once. The junction departs from the called germline gene at one end, perhaps through a read error. Written as DNA, the CDR3 is TGTGCCACCTCTCCGGGGGCGTACTATGACTACACCTTC. Translated: CATSPGAYYDYTF. This sequence joins TRBV6-1 and TRBJ1-2, with D perhaps matching TRBD1 (6 bases). Germline V lookup: CDR1 MNHNS, CDR2 SASEGT. This CDR3 region has 13 residues.

The chain joins TRBV11-2 to TRBJ2-1; tentative D call: TRBD2 (6 bases). The germline gives CDR1 SGHAT, CDR2 FQNNGV. CDR3 length equals 15 residues. V was pared by 1 base and J by 3 bases, with 10 bases between. CDR3 nucleotide sequence: TGTGCCAGCAGCTTAGCTGGCGGGATCTACAATGAGCAGTTCTTC. Protein sequence: CASSLAGGIYNEQFF.

Concerning this clonotype itself: This may arise from a read error, as a much more abundant clone is one base away. The J gene is TRBJ2-1, the V gene TRBV6-1; 7 bases fit TRBD2. V lost 5 bases and J lost 3; bases outside the gene matches: 7. The CDR3 contains 15 residues. The germline gives CDR1 MNHNS, CDR2 SASEGT. CDR3 loop: CASSYYSGNYNEQFF. The CDR3, as DNA: TGTGCCAGCAGTTACTACAGCGGGAACTACAATGAGCAGTTCTTC.

Notes on this clonotype: One junction end disagrees with the germline gene, perhaps due to a read error. The chain has TRBV6-1 and TRBJ2-5, with D uncertain. The CDR3 runs 16 residues. CDR1 and CDR2 from the germline V gene are MNHNS and SASEGT. CDR3 residues: CASSDANTGFQGTQYF. Written as DNA, the CDR3 is TGTGCCAGCAGTGATGCAAACACCGGGTTTCAAGGGACCCAGTACTTC.

There are many counts of this clonotype. The chain links TRBV20-1 to TRBJ1-2; no clear D. V lost 0 bases and J 4 bases, leaving 9 bases between the germline ends. Germline-derived CDR1 and CDR2 are DFQATT and SNEGSKA (reference sequence). The CDR3 totals 13 residues. The DNA of the CDR3 is TGCAGTGCTAGAGATGCCGGGAGCTATGGCTACACCTTC. This codes for CSARDAGSYGYTF.

Note on this clonotype: A single base separates this from a much larger clone, so it may be a read error. The V gene is TRBV29-1, the J gene TRBJ1-5; no clear D gene. Looked up from germline, CDR1 is SQVTM and CDR2 is ANQGSEA. Between the trimmed V and J ends, which lost 8 bases and 1 base, there was a span of 12 bases. This CDR3 is built from 13 residues. The CDR3, as DNA: TGCAGCATTGCCGGCAACAGCAATCAGCCCCAGCATTTT. Amino acids: CSIAGNSNQPQHF.

This clonotype was observed a single time. The V gene is TRBV20-1, the J gene TRBJ2-1; 7 positions agree with TRBD2. The germline V gene encodes CDR1 DFQATT and CDR2 SNEGSKA (reference sequence). V dropped 5 bases and J dropped 4; count of bases not matched to a gene: 2. The CDR3 extends over 12 amino acids. The CDR3 loop reads CSAGGDYNEQFF. CDR3 nucleotide sequence: TGCAGTGCTGGGGGGGATTACAATGAGCAGTTCTTC.

The rearrangement joins TRBV6-1 to TRBJ2-7; D possibly corresponds to TRBD1 (6 bases). This CDR3 is 14 amino acids long. Trimming removed 2 bases at V and 2 bases at J, with 10 bases between. The germline V gene encodes CDR1 MNHNS and CDR2 SASEGT. The CDR3 nucleotides read TGTGCCAGCAGTGAATCGGACAGACCCTACGAGCAGTACGTC. Protein sequence: CASSESDRPYEQYV.

The chain uses TRBV6-1 and TRBJ2-7, with 9 bases aligning to TRBD2. The CDR3 has 13 residues. V shed 5 bases and J 6 bases; nucleotides not matched to a gene: 5. Looked up from germline, CDR1 is MNHNS and CDR2 is SASEGT. The DNA for the CDR3 is TGTGCCAGCAGTCTCTCAGCGGGAGGCGAGCAGTACGTC. Protein sequence: CASSLSAGGEQYV.

With respect to this clonotype: One junction end does not reproduce the germline sequence, and a read error may be involved. This sequence joins TRBV11-2 and TRBJ2-5, with D perhaps TRBD2 (6 bases). The germline V gene encodes CDR1 SGHAT and CDR2 FQNNGV. The CDR3 is 15 residues long. The CDR3 loop is CASSPRDGSMETQYF. CDR3 in DNA: TGTGCGAGCAGCCCCCGTGACGGGAGCATGGAGACCCAGTACTTC. Full variable domain (remainder filled in from reference TRBV11-2 and TRBJ2-5): EAGVAQSPRYKIIEKRQSVAFWCNPISGHATLYWYQQILGQGPKLLIQFQNNGVVDDSQLPKDRFSAERLKGVDSTLKIQPAKLEDSAVYLCASSPRDGSMETQYFGPGTRLLVL.

In regard to this clonotype: One junction end does not reproduce the germline sequence, and a read error may be involved. The chain links TRBV5-1 to TRBJ2-3, with 15 nucleotides matching TRBD2. Looked up from germline, CDR1 is SGHRS and CDR2 is YFSETQ. This CDR3 has 17 amino acids. CDR3 region: CASSVGLAGGSANTQYF. The CDR3 DNA follows: TGCGCCAGCAGCGTAGGACTAGCGGGAGGGAGTGCAAATACTCAGTATTTT.

With respect to this clonotype: Being one base from a much bigger clone, this may be a read error. V usage is TRBV6-1 and J usage is TRBJ2-1, with D possibly TRBD1 on 5 matching bases. The germline CDR1 and CDR2 sequences are MNHNS and SASEGT. V was clipped by 2 bases and J by 6 bases, with 20 bases between them. The CDR3 spans 17 residues. The CDR3 protein is CASSESQGYSTGNEQFF. In DNA, the CDR3 is TGTGCCAGCAGTGAATCCCAGGGATATTCCACCGGCAATGAGCAGTTCTTC.

This clonotype was picked up a small number of times. The chain employs TRBV20-1 and TRBJ2-7, with a possible D match to TRBD2 (5 bases). Trimming pared 0 bases from V and 4 bases from J, leaving 19 bases between. The CDR3 totals 16 residues. CDR1 and CDR2 (germline): DFQATT, SNEGSKA (reference sequence). Written as DNA, the CDR3 is TGCAGTGCTAGAGATGAGGCTAGCTATAGCCCATACGAGCAGTACTTC. Translated, it gives CSARDEASYSPYEQYF.

For this clonotype: This may be a read error, as it is one base from a much larger clone. V is TRBV5-5 and J is TRBJ1-5; D is unresolved. This CDR3 comprises 16 residues. V lost 5 bases and J 3 bases, leaving 18 bases between the germline ends. CDR1 is SGHKS and CDR2 is YYEKEE in the germline V gene (reference sequence). The CDR3 loop is CASRMGSGQPNQPQHF. CDR3 in DNA: TGTGCCAGCAGGATGGGCTCGGGCCAACCCAATCAGCCCCAGCATTTT.

This clonotype has a handful of counts. The chain couples TRBV20-1 to TRBJ2-1; 7 nucleotides agree with TRBD2. This CDR3 is built from 15 residues. The trim removed 1 base at V and 5 bases at J, leaving 8 bases unmatched. Germline V lookup: CDR1 DFQATT, CDR2 SNEGSKA (reference sequence). The CDR3 nucleotides are TGCAGTGCTAGAGCTGGAGGGAGGGGCGACAATGAGCAGTTCTTC. Residues: CSARAGGRGDNEQFF.

V usage is TRBV6-1 and J usage is TRBJ2-1; D is unresolved. V lost 10 bases and J lost 0, with 16 bases in between. The CDR3 runs to 15 residues. Germline loops: CDR1 MNHNS, CDR2 SASEGT. The CDR3 loop is CATLSSGSSYNEQFF. CDR3 nucleotides: TGTGCCACGCTATCTTCCGGATCCTCCTACAATGAGCAGTTCTTC.

The J gene is TRBJ2-1, the V gene TRBV11-2; D may correspond to TRBD1 or TRBD2 (5 bases each). Germline lookup yields CDR1 SGHAT and CDR2 FQNNGV. The CDR3 has 13 residues. The V end was cut by 8 bases, the J end by 8 bases, with 16 bases between. CDR3 coding DNA: TGTGCCAGCGGCCGCATGAGGGACGATGAGCAGTTCTTC. It codes for CASGRMRDDEQFF.

The chain couples TRBV28 to TRBJ2-5, with 13 nucleotides matching TRBD2. Germline-derived CDR1 and CDR2 are MDHEN and SYDVKM. The CDR3 is 17 amino acids. V shed 5 bases, J shed 3 bases, and the junction held 9 bases outside the gene matches. In DNA form, the CDR3 reads TGTGCCAGCAGTGGGGTTGGACTAGCGGGAGTTGAAGAGACCCAGTACTTC. Its translation is CASSGVGLAGVEETQYF.

In the case of this clonotype: A clone one base away is much larger, so this may be a read error. V is TRBV28 and J is TRBJ2-7, with TRBD1 identical over 9 bases. V trimming: 8 bases; J trimming: 9 bases; junction bases outside the gene matches: 14. Germline assignment: CDR1 MDHEN and CDR2 SYDVKM. The CDR3 spans 14 residues. CDR3 in DNA: TGTGCCAGCGCTACTCCAGGGACAGGGTCACGGCAGTACTTC. Translating it yields CASATPGTGSRQYF.

The table lists this clonotype with many counts. V usage is TRBV6-1 and J usage is TRBJ2-5; tentatively, D is TRBD1 or TRBD2 (6 bases each). The CDR3 extends over 14 amino acids. The germline V gene has CDR1 MNHNS and CDR2 SASEGT. Trimming left V 7 bases short and J 3 bases short, with 15 bases between. The CDR3 is CASTRVGGEETQYF. CDR3 DNA sequence: TGTGCCAGCACCAGAGTCGGGGGCGAAGAGACCCAGTACTTC.

Concerning this clonotype itself: It may be a read error: a sequence one base away is much more abundant. V is TRBV4-1 and J is TRBJ1-1; D gene uncertain. From germline, CDR1 is MGHRA and CDR2 YSYEKL. The CDR3 is made up of 12 amino acids. V was shortened by 0 bases and J by 9 bases, with 8 bases between the two germline ends. This CDR3 is CASSQDLEKAFF. The CDR3 nucleotides read TGCGCCAGCAGCCAAGATCTGGAGAAAGCTTTCTTT.

The chain uses TRBV29-1 and TRBJ1-2; 9 bases align to TRBD1. This CDR3 has 13 residues. V lost 5 bases to trimming and J lost 6 bases; unmatched junction nucleotides: 7. CDR1 SQVTM and CDR2 ANQGSEA come from the germline V gene. This chain's CDR3 is CSVSRTGVDGYTF. CDR3 DNA: TGCAGCGTTTCAAGGACAGGGGTTGATGGCTACACCTTC.

This clonotype was seen repeatedly, ten times or more. The CDR3 is CASSSGPNTGELFF. In DNA form, the CDR3 reads TGTGCCAGCAGCTCGGGGCCGAACACCGGGGAGCTGTTTTTT. V and J are TRBV11-1 and TRBJ2-2; the D gene could be TRBD1 or TRBD2 (5 bases each). This CDR3 spans 14 amino acids. V lost 4 bases to trimming and J lost 0 bases, with 6 bases between them. The germline V gene has CDR1 SGHAT and CDR2 FQDESV (reference sequence).